This T cell receptor (beta chain) comes out of a study of OX40 agonist ivuxolimab in advanced cancers. Study details: Patients received intravenous ivuxolimab every 2 weeks at 0.01 to 10 mg/kg. Study conclusions and caveats: Researchers did not determine the expanded peripheral T cells' antigen specificity.

CDR1 SGHNT and CDR2 YYREEE come from the germline V gene (reference sequence). The CDR3 consists of 17 residues. V shed 6 bases and J 2 bases; nucleotides not matched to a gene: 10. This clone was recorded a few times. Its antigen is unidentified. Sequencing used immunoSEQ multiplex PCR; TCRdb keeps in-frame clones, though not all of them. Of around 74,000 clones in the sample, roughly 90% are singletons; the top ten hold 0.53%. This rearrangement joins TRBV5-4 to TRBJ2-7; 14 positions agree with TRBD2. Source: CD4+ or CD8+ T cells sorted from blood, taken in a trial of the OX40 agonist ivuxolimab. The receptor's source is an adult with an advanced solid tumor such as melanoma, head and neck, liver or kidney cancer. Written as DNA, the CDR3 is TGTGCCAGCACCCTGGGACTAGCGGGAGATGGGGCCTACGAGCAGTACTTC. Translation gives CASTLGLAGDGAYEQYF.